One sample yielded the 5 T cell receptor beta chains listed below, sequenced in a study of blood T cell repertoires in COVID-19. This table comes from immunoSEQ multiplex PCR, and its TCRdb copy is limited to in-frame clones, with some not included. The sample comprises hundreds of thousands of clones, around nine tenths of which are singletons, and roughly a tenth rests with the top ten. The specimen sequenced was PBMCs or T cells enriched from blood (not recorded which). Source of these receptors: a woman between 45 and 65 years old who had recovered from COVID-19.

The CDR3 protein is CASSPGDGDFNYGYTF. The CDR3 DNA reads as TGCGCCAGCAGCCCCGGAGACGGTGACTTTAACTATGGCTACACCTTC. The chain uses TRBV4-1 and TRBJ1-2; no firm D call. Looked up from germline, CDR1 is MGHRA and CDR2 is YSYEKL. CDR3 length: 16 amino acids. V lost 4 bases to trimming and J lost 1 base, with 16 bases between them.

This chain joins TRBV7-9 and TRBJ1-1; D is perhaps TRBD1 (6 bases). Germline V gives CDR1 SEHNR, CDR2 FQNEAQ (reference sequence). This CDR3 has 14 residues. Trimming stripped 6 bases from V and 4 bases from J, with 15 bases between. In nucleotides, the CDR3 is TGTGCCAGCAGTCTGGGACATCGCCGCACTGAAGCTTTCTTT. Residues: CASSLGHRRTEAFF.

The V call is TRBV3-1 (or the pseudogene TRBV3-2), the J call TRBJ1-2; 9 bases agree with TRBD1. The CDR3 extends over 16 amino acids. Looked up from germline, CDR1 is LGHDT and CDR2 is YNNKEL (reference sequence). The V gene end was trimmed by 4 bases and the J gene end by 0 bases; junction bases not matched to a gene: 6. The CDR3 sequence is CASSPGGDRANYGYTF. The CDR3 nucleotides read TGTGCCAGCAGCCCCGGGGGGGACAGGGCTAACTATGGCTACACCTTC.

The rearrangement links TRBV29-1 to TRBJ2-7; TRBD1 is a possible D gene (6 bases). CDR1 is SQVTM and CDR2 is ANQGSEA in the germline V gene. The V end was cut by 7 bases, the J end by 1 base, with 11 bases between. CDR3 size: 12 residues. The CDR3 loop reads CSAQQGSYEQYF. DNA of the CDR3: TGCAGCGCCCAACAGGGTTCCTACGAGCAGTACTTC.

CDR3 nucleotide sequence: TGCAGCGTTAAAGGGGGCTTCTACAATGAGCAGTTCTTC. Its protein product is CSVKGGFYNEQFF. The rearrangement joins TRBV29-1 to TRBJ2-1, with 7 bases that match TRBD1. There are 13 residues in the CDR3. Germline trimming cut 5 bases from V and 3 bases from J; bases unmatched to any gene: 4. Germline CDR1 and CDR2: SQVTM and ANQGSEA.